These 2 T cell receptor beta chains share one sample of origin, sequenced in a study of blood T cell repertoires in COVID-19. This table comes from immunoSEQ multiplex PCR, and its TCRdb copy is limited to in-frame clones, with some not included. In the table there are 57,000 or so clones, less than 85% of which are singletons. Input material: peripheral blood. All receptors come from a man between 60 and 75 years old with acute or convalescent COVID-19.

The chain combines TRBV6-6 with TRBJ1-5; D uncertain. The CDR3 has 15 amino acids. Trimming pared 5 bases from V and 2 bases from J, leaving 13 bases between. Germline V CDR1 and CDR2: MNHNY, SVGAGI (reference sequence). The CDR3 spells CASSVWRHGNQPQHF. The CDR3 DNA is TGTGCCAGCAGTGTTTGGAGGCACGGCAATCAGCCCCAGCATTTT.

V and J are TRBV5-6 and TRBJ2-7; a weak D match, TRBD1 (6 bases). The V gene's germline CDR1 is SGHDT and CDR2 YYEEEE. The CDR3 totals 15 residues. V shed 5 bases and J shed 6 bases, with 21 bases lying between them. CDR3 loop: CASSRGQPPSVEQYF. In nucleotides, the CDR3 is TGTGCCAGCAGTCGCGGACAGCCCCCTTCAGTCGAGCAGTACTTC.